This T cell receptor (beta chain) was obtained from a study of shared T cell receptors in the human thymus. Germline loops: CDR1 PRHDT, CDR2 FYEKMQ (reference sequence). The CDR3 length is 15 residues. V dropped 5 bases and J dropped 5 bases, with 17 bases sitting between them. Repertoires were generated with immunoSEQ multiplex PCR, while TCRdb's copy carries only in-frame clones and drops some. Of a few hundred thousand clones listed, around 93% are singletons. Sequenced input: thymocytes. The chain is built from TRBV13 and TRBJ2-3, with D perhaps matching TRBD2 (6 bases). This TCR was recovered from a human donor. This CDR3 reads CASSPNAAGQDTQYF. The CDR3 DNA sequence: TGTGCCAGCAGCCCGAACGCCGCGGGGCAAGATACGCAGTATTTT.